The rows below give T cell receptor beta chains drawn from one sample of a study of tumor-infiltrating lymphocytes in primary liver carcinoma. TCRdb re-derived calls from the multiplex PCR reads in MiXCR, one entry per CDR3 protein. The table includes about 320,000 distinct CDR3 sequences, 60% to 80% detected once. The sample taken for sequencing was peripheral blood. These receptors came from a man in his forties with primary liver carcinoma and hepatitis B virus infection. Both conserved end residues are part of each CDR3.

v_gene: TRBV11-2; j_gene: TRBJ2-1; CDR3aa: CASSPSGNERFF
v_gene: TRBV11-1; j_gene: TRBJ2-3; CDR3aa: CASIRSGADTQYF
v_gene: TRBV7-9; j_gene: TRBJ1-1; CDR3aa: CASSLMETEAFF
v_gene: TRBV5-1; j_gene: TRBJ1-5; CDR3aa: CASRQSTGSNQPQHF
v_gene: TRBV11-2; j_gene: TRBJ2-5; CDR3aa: CVSSKNDLRGTQYF
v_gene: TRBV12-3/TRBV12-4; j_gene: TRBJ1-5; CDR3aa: CASSLATGGNQPQHF
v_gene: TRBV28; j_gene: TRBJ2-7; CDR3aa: CGSSPRGDKYEQYF
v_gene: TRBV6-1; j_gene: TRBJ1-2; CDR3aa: CAISEAGGSHYGYTF
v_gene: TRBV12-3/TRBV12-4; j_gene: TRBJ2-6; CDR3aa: CASSTSSSGANVLTF
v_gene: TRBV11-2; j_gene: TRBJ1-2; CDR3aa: CASGSSQGPNYGYTF
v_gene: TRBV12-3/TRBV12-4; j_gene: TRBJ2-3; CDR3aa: CASSESGVCTDTQYF
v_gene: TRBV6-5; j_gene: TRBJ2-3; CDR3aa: CVSSYETGTDTQYF
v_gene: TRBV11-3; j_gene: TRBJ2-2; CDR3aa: CAHSLTTGELFF
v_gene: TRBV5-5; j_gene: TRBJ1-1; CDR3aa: CARSLGQTTMNTEAFF
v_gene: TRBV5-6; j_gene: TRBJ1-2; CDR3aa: CASNGGPGYGYTF
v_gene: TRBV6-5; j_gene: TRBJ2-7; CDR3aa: CASSLRTSGSGDEQYF
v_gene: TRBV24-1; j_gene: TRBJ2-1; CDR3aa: CATSEAGAQFF
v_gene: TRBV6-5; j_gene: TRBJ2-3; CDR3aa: CASRRTSGTSTDTQYF
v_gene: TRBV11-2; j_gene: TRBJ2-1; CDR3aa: CPNSLYNEQFF
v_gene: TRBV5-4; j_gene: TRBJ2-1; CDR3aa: CASSDKRNNEQFF
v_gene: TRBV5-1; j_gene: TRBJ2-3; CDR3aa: CASSSDRGRRTDTQYF
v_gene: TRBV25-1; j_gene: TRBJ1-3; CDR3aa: CASSAGHEGNTIYF